This T cell receptor beta chain was profiled in a study of OX40 agonist ivuxolimab in advanced cancers. Looked up from germline, CDR1 is MDHEN and CDR2 is SYDVKM. Trimming removed 3 bases at V and 7 bases at J, with 10 bases between. The CDR3 has 13 amino acids. Using immunoSEQ multiplex PCR, the repertoire was profiled, and TCRdb retains in-frame clones only, with some absent. The table lists roughly 76,000 clones, approximately 90% of them singletons. This chain joins TRBV28 and TRBJ1-5; no reliable D call. The source is an adult with an advanced solid tumor such as melanoma, head and neck, liver or kidney cancer. This sample comprised CD4+ or CD8+ T cells sorted from blood, obtained in a trial of the OX40 agonist ivuxolimab. DNA for the CDR3: TGTGCCAGCAGTTTGGCCCCTGAACAGCCCCAGCATTTT. Translation: CASSLAPEQPQHF.